This T cell receptor (beta chain) was profiled in a study of identifying expanded T cells in peripheral blood. Findings and caveats of the study: Clone count variance between roughly 2-week samples rose with total template count.

As for this clone: Its antigen remains unidentified.

The CDR3 runs to 17 residues. Germline CDR1 and CDR2: SEHNR and FQNEAQ (reference sequence). V was cut by 0 bases and J by 2 bases, with 13 bases left in between. Sequencing used immunoSEQ multiplex PCR; TCRdb keeps in-frame clones, though not all of them. The table shows about 100,000 clones, with roughly 90% occurring only once. The V gene is TRBV7-9, the J gene TRBJ2-2, with unresolved D. This sequence was found in a person aged 18-70 years in good health. Sample: blood. In DNA, the CDR3 is TGTGCCAGCAGCTTAGCGTTGCCAGATATAAACACCGGGGAGCTGTTTTTT. Amino acids: CASSLALPDINTGELFF. Drawing the rest from reference TRBV7-9 and TRBJ2-2, the complete variable domain is DTGVSQNPRHKITKRGQNVTFRCDPISEHNRLYWYRQTLGQGPEFLTYFQNEAQLEKSRLLSDRFSAERPKGSFSTLEIQRTEQGDSAMYLCASSLALPDINTGELFFGEGSRLTVL.